The 4 T cell receptor beta chains in this list originate from one sample, sequenced in a study of cytomegalovirus exposure and HLA in healthy donors. TCRdb keeps only in-frame clones here, not all; method: immunoSEQ multiplex PCR. The sample lists about 120,000 clones, 85% seen once, with under 2.5% in the top ten. Specimen: PBMCs. The receptors were gathered from a woman aged 30 to 39 in good health and CMV-seronegative.

The V call is TRBV30, the J call TRBJ2-5; the match to TRBD1 covers 10 bases. Germline V gene sequence: CDR1 GTSNPN, CDR2 SVGIG (reference sequence). V gave up 0 bases and J gave up 6 bases; unmatched junction bases: 7. CDR3 length: 15 amino acids. CDR3 in DNA: TGTGCCTGGAGTGTCCTCCGGGACAGGGGACAGACCCAGTACTTC. Translated: CAWSVLRDRGQTQYF.

The chain employs TRBV9 and TRBJ2-7; D is unresolved. This CDR3 has 16 residues. V dropped 0 bases and J dropped 2 bases, with 15 bases sitting between them. Germline CDR1 SGDLS, CDR2 YYNGEE. The CDR3 loop reads CASSVEPHNAAYEQYF. The CDR3 nucleotides are TGTGCCAGCAGCGTAGAACCTCACAACGCCGCCTACGAGCAGTACTTC.

The chain couples TRBV7-9 to TRBJ2-5, with 8 bases matching TRBD1. V gave up 4 bases and J gave up 5 bases; unmatched junction bases: 6. The CDR3 contains 14 residues. Looked up from germline, CDR1 is SEHNR and CDR2 is FQNEAQ (reference sequence). CDR3 sequence: CASSSNRGWETQYF. The CDR3 DNA reads as TGTGCCAGCAGCTCGAACAGGGGGTGGGAGACCCAGTACTTC.

The chain employs TRBV9 and TRBJ1-4; 7 bases line up with TRBD1. With 3 bases clipped from V and 0 bases from J, the junction kept 5 bases outside the gene matches. Germline V lookup: CDR1 SGDLS, CDR2 YYNGEE. The CDR3 contains 16 residues. The DNA for the CDR3 is TGTGCCAGCAGCGCATCTACAGGGGCAACTAATGAAAAACTGTTTTTT. It codes for CASSASTGATNEKLFF.